The 18 T cell receptor beta chains below were found in one sample sequenced in a study of CD8+CD57+ T cells in acquired aplastic anemia. Genomic DNA provided the template from which TCR beta VDJ and CDR3 profiles were obtained. TCRdb ran MiXCR on the reads and lists one entry per CDR3 protein. The sample holds 150,000 to 200,000 distinct CDR3 sequences, 65% to 75% seen once. For sequencing, patients were chosen who had shown expansion of CD8+CD57+ cells by flow cytometry. The sequencing sample was made of sorted CD4+, CD8+, or CD8+CD57+ T cells (not recorded which) from PBMCs. The receptors shown here come from a human donor with aplastic anemia.

The chain uses TRBV10-2 and TRBJ2-1; no clear D gene. Germline assignment: CDR1 WSHSY and CDR2 SAAADI. CDR3 length: 14 residues. Trimming shortened V by 3 bases and J by 3 bases, and 9 bases separated the two germline ends. CDR3 residues: CASSDLWDYNEQFF. The CDR3 DNA follows: TGCGCCAGCAGTGATTTGTGGGACTACAATGAGCAGTTCTTC.

This chain uses TRBV19 with TRBJ2-1; unclear D gene. Germline-derived CDR1 and CDR2 are LNHDA and SQIVND (reference sequence). This CDR3 comprises 13 residues. Trimming stripped 5 bases from V and 6 bases from J, with 11 bases between. The CDR3 spells CASSPRATNEQFF. For the CDR3, the DNA is TGTGCCAGTAGTCCTCGCGCTACCAATGAGCAGTTCTTC.

The chain recombines TRBV2 with TRBJ1-5; D gene ambiguous. Germline assignment: CDR1 SNHLY and CDR2 FYNNEI. Trimming removed 6 bases at V and 6 bases at J, with 18 bases between. The CDR3 is 15 amino acids. The CDR3 loop is CASRKTDGNSQPQHF. The CDR3 DNA is TGTGCCAGCAGAAAGACTGACGGGAACTCTCAGCCCCAGCATTTT.

This clonotype has at least ten counts. This sequence joins TRBV25-1 and TRBJ2-1; D is possibly TRBD2 (5 bases). The V and J ends lost 0 bases and 4 bases respectively, with 7 bases between them. Germline CDR1 is MGHDK and CDR2 is SYGVNS. This CDR3 region has 14 residues. CDR3 protein: CASSEYGLYNEQFF. The CDR3 DNA reads TGTGCCAGCAGTGAATACGGACTTTACAATGAGCAGTTCTTC.

Only one count was recorded for this clonotype. This chain uses TRBV2 with TRBJ2-7; 9 bases are a match to TRBD1. The V and J ends lost 6 bases and 7 bases, in that order; junction bases with no gene match: 13. The CDR3 runs 15 residues. Germline loops: CDR1 SNHLY, CDR2 FYNNEI. As DNA, the CDR3 is TGTGCCAGCAGCTCCCCGGGACAGGGAGATTGGGAGCAGTACTTC. It yields the protein CASSSPGQGDWEQYF.

V gene TRBV5-4 combines with J gene TRBJ2-1; D possibly corresponds to TRBD1 (5 bases). The J call is in doubt because the DNA end fits TRBJ1-2 better. The CDR3 sequence is 15 residues long. Germline CDR1 is SGHNT and CDR2 is YYREEE (reference sequence). The DNA of the CDR3 is TGTGCCAGCAGCTTGGCTGTCGGGGCGTTCTATGGCTACACCTTC. Translated: CASSLAVGAFYGYTF.

This clonotype was observed at least ten times. The CDR3 sequence is CASSEAPEGPEQYF. The CDR3 bases are TGTGCCAGCAGTGAAGCGCCGGAGGGGCCCGAGCAGTACTTC. The chain uses TRBV6-1 and TRBJ2-7, with D perhaps TRBD2 (6 bases). V was shortened by 0 bases and J by 6 bases, with 12 bases between the two germline ends. CDR1 is MNHNS and CDR2 is SASEGT in the germline V gene. The CDR3 consists of 14 residues.

Only one count was recorded for this clonotype. Germline is not matched at one junction end, which may reflect a read error. The chain recombines TRBV7-4 with TRBJ2-7, with TRBD2 matching 7 bases. Germline loops: CDR1 SGHVT, CDR2 SQSDAQ. This CDR3 spans 10 amino acids. This CDR3 reads CASSWTRADF. The CDR3 DNA reads as TGTGCCAGCAGCTGGACTAGAGCGGACTTC.

As for this clonotype: The CDR3 end shows no conserved phenylalanine or tryptophan, and so a read error is likely. The chain uses TRBV2 and TRBJ1-1; D is unresolved. The CDR3 runs to 14 residues. The germline V and J ends were trimmed by 7 bases and 1 base, with 13 bases remaining between them. The germline gives CDR1 SNHLY, CDR2 FYNNEI. CDR3 DNA: TGTGCCAGCACCCAAATTACAGCGAACACTGAAGCTTTCTTG. Translation gives CASTQITANTEAFL.

The rearrangement links TRBV2 to TRBJ1-6, with TRBD1 matching 7 bases. Germline lookup yields CDR1 SNHLY and CDR2 FYNNEI. The CDR3 loop spans 16 amino acids. V trimming: 2 bases; J trimming: 6 bases; junction bases outside the gene matches: 7. CDR3 bases: TGTGCCAGCAGTGAACGGGACAGCGGGGCTAATTCACCCCTCCACTTT. Protein: CASSERDSGANSPLHF.

This clonotype came up many times. This chain joins TRBV7-8 and TRBJ2-4; D assignment may be TRBD1 or TRBD2 (5 bases each). CDR1 and CDR2 (germline): SGHVS, FQNEAQ. The V gene lost 5 bases and the J gene lost 2 bases, with 19 bases spanning the gap. This CDR3 region has 17 residues. The CDR3, as DNA: TGTGCCAGCAGCCCCCTTTTCGGCCAGGGACCCAAAAACATTCAGTACTTC. Amino acids: CASSPLFGQGPKNIQYF.

V gene TRBV7-9 combines with J gene TRBJ2-6; 12 positions agree with TRBD2. Germline-derived CDR1 and CDR2 are SEHNR and FQNEAQ (reference sequence). This CDR3 region has 19 residues. Trimming took 5 bases from V and 4 from J; bases not matched to a gene: 12. CDR3 sequence: CASSPSKLAGGLGANVLTF. CDR3 nucleotide sequence: TGTGCCAGCAGCCCGAGCAAGCTAGCGGGGGGGCTCGGGGCCAACGTCCTGACTTTC. Looking up the rest from reference TRBV7-9 and TRBJ2-6 gives the full variable domain: DTGVSQNPRHKITKRGQNVTFRCDPISEHNRLYWYRQTLGQGPEFLTYFQNEAQLEKSRLLSDRFSAERPKGSFSTLEIQRTEQGDSAMYLCASSPSKLAGGLGANVLTFGAGSRLTVL.

The J gene is TRBJ2-3, the V gene TRBV7-3; D is unresolved. Germline CDR1 SGHTA, CDR2 FQGTGA. This CDR3 has 14 amino acids. Trimming removed 5 bases at V and 2 bases at J, with 11 bases between. This CDR3 is CASSPRSLTDTQYF. CDR3 bases: TGTGCCAGCAGCCCCCGGAGCCTCACAGATACGCAGTATTTT.

This clonotype was observed many times. V and J are TRBV10-3 and TRBJ2-7, with D maybe TRBD1 (7 bases). In germline, CDR1 is ENHRY, CDR2 SYGVKD. This CDR3 comprises 15 residues. V was clipped by 3 bases and J by 2 bases, with 14 bases between them. Here the CDR3 DNA reads TGTGCCATCAGTGATTTCAGGGGGGACACCTACGAGCAGTACTTC. It encodes CAISDFRGDTYEQYF.

The chain has TRBV9 and TRBJ2-4; D is possibly TRBD1 or TRBD2 (6 bases each). The CDR3 has 15 amino acids. Deletions cut 4 bases from V and 0 bases from J, with 11 bases between. CDR1 and CDR2 from the germline V gene are SGDLS and YYNGEE. CDR3 sequence reads: CASSLGGPAKNIQYF. For the CDR3, the DNA is TGTGCCAGCAGCCTAGGGGGGCCAGCCAAAAACATTCAGTACTTC. The complete variable domain, with remaining parts taken from reference TRBV9 and TRBJ2-4, reads DSGVTQTPKHLITATGQRVTLRCSPRSGDLSVYWYQQSLDQGLQFLIQYYNGEERAKGNILERFSAQQFPDLHSELNLSSLELGDSALYFCASSLGGPAKNIQYFGAGTRLSVL.

J is TRBJ2-3 and V is TRBV7-3; 13 bases align to TRBD2. V dropped 5 bases and J dropped 0; count of bases not matched to a gene: 11. The CDR3 loop spans 19 amino acids. Germline assignment: CDR1 SGHTA and CDR2 FQGTGA. This CDR3 is CASSLWGLAGQESTDTQYF. CDR3 DNA sequence: TGTGCCAGCAGCCTCTGGGGACTAGCGGGGCAGGAGAGCACAGATACGCAGTATTTT.

The J gene is TRBJ2-7, the V gene TRBV7-9, with TRBD1 matching 10 bases. CDR1 is SEHNR, CDR2 FQNEAQ, per germline (reference sequence). The CDR3 consists of 17 residues. J gave up 3 bases and V 5 bases, and 13 bases lay outside the gene matches. CDR3 residues: CASSLSTGTGAFYEQYF. For the CDR3, the DNA is TGTGCCAGCAGCCTCTCAACCGGGACAGGGGCTTTCTACGAGCAGTACTTC.

This chain uses TRBV7-3 with TRBJ2-3; 9 bases align to TRBD1. Germline V lookup: CDR1 SGHTA, CDR2 FQGTGA. V was clipped by 5 bases and J by 1 base; unmatched bases: 4. The CDR3 sequence is 15 residues long. CDR3 protein: CASSKQGAGTDTQYF. As DNA, the CDR3 is TGTGCCAGCAGCAAACAGGGGGCTGGCACAGATACGCAGTATTTT. Based on the CDR3 plus reference TRBV7-3 and TRBJ2-3, the full variable domain is GAGVSQTPSNKVTEKGKYVELRCDPISGHTALYWYRQSLGQGPEFLIYFQGTGAADDSGLPNDRFFAVRPEGSVSTLKIQRTERGDSAVYLCASSKQGAGTDTQYFGPGTRLTVL.